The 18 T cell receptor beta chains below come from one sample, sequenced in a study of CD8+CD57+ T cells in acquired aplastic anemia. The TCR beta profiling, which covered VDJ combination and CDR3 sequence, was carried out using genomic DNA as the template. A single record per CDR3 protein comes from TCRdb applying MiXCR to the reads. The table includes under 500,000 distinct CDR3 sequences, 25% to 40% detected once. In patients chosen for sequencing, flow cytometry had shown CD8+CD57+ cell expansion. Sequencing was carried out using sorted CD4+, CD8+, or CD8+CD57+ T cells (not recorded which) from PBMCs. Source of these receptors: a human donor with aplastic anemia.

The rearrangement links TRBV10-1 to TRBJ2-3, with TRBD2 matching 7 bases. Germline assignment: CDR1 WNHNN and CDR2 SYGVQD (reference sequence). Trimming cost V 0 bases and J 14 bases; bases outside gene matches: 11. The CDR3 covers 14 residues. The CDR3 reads CASSESRNRASGYF. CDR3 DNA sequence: TGCGCCAGCAGTGAGTCACGTAATAGGGCTAGCGGGTATTTT.

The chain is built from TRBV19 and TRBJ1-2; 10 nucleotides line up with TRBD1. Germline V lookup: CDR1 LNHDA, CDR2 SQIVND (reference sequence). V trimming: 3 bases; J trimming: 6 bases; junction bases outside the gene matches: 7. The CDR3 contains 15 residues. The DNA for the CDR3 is TGTGCCAGTAGTATCGGGACAGGGGAAGAGGATGGCTACACCTTC. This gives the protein CASSIGTGEEDGYTF.

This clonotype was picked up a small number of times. The CDR3 protein is CASSYRTGPGANVLTF. Written as DNA, the CDR3 is TGTGCCAGCAGTTACCGAACAGGTCCCGGGGCCAACGTCCTGACTTTC. V is TRBV6-5 and J is TRBJ2-6; D might be TRBD1 (5 bases). The CDR3 length is 16 residues. Germline CDR1 is MNHEY and CDR2 is SVGAGI. The V gene lost 2 bases and the J gene lost 4 bases, with 12 bases spanning the gap.

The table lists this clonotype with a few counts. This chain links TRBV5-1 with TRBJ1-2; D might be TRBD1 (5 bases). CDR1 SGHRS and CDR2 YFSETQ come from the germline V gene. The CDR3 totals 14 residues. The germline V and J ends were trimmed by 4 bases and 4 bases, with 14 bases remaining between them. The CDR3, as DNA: TGCGCCAGCAGCCCCCCGAGGGGCTCCTATGGCTACACCTTC. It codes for CASSPPRGSYGYTF. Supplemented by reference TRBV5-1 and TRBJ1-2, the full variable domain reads KAGVTQTPRYLIKTRGQQVTLSCSPISGHRSVSWYQQTPGQGLQFLFEYFSETQRNKGNFPGRFSGRQFSNSRSEMNVSTLELGDSALYLCASSPPRGSYGYTFGSGTRLTVV.

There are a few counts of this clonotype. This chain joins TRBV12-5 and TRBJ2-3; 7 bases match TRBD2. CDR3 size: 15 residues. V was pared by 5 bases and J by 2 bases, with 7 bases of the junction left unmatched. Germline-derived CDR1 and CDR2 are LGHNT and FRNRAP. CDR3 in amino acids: CASGPGGSHTDTQYF. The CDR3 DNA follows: TGTGCTAGTGGTCCGGGAGGATCTCACACAGATACGCAGTATTTT.

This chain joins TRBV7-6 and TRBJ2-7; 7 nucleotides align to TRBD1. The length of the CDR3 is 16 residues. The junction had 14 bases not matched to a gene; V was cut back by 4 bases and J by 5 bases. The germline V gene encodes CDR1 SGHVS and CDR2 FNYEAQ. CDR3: CASSSQRQGTSDEQYF. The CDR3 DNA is TGTGCCAGCAGCTCTCAAAGACAGGGAACCTCTGACGAGCAGTACTTC.

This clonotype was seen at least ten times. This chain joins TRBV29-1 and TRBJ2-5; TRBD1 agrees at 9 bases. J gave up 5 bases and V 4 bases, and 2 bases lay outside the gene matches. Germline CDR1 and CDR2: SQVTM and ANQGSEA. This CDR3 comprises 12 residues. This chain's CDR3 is CSVGDRDETQYF. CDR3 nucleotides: TGCAGCGTTGGGGACAGGGATGAGACCCAGTACTTC.

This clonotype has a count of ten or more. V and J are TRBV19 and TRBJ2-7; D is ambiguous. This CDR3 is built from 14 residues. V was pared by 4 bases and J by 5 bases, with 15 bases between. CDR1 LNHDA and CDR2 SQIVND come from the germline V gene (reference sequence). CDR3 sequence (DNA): TGTGCCAGTAGTACCAGAGGACGGGCCGACGAGCAGTACTTC. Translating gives CASSTRGRADEQYF.

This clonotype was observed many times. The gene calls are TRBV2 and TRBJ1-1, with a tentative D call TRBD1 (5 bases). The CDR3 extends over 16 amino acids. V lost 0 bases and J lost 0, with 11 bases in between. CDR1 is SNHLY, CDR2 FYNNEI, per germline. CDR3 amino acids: CASSEARGLLNTEAFF. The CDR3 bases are TGTGCCAGCAGTGAAGCGAGGGGCCTCCTGAACACTGAAGCTTTCTTT.

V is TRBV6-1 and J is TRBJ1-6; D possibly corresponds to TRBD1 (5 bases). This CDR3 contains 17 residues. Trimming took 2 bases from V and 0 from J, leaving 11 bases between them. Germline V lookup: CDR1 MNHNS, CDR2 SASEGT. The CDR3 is CASSEQGLASYNSPLHF. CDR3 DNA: TGTGCCAGCAGTGAACAGGGCCTGGCCTCCTATAATTCACCCCTCCACTTT.

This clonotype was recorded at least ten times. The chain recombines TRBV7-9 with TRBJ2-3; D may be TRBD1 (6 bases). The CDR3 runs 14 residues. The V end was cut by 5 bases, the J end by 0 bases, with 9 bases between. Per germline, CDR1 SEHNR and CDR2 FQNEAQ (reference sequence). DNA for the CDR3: TGTGCCAGCAGCAGGGACACGAGCACAGATACGCAGTATTTT. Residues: CASSRDTSTDTQYF. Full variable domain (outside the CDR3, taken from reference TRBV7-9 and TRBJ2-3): DTGVSQNPRHKITKRGQNVTFRCDPISEHNRLYWYRQTLGQGPEFLTYFQNEAQLEKSRLLSDRFSAERPKGSFSTLEIQRTEQGDSAMYLCASSRDTSTDTQYFGPGTRLTVL.

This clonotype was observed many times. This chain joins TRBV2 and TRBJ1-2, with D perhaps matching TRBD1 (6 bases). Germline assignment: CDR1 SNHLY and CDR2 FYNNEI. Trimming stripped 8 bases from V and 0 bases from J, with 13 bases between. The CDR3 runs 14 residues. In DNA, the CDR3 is TGTGCCAGCCTTAGGACAGCAACTAACTATGGCTACACCTTC. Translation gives CASLRTATNYGYTF.

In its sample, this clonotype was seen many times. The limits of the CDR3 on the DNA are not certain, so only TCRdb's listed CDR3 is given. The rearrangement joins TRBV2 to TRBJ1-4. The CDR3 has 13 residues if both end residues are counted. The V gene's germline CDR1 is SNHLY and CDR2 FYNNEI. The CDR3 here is CASSPDVQQNCFF.

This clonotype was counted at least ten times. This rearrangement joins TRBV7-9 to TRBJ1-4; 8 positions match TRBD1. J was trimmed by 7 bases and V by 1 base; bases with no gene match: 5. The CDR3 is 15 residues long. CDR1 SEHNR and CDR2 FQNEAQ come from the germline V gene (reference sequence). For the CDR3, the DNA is TGTGCCAGCAGCTTAGATCAGGGGGCAGGTGAAAAACTGTTTTTT. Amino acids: CASSLDQGAGEKLFF.

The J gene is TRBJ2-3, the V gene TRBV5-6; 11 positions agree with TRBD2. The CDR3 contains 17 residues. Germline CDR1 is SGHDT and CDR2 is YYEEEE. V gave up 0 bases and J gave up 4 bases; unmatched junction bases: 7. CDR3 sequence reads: CASSLGATSGRADTQYF. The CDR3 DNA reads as TGTGCCAGCAGCTTGGGTGCTACTAGCGGGAGAGCAGATACGCAGTATTTT.

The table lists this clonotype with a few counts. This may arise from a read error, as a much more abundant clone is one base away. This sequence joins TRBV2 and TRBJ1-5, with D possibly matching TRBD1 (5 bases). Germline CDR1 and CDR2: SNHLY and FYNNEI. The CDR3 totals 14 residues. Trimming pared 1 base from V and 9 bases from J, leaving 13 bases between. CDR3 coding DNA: TGTGCCAGCAGTGAAGACGGGGGGACCATGCCCCAGCATTTT. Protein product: CASSEDGGTMPQHF.

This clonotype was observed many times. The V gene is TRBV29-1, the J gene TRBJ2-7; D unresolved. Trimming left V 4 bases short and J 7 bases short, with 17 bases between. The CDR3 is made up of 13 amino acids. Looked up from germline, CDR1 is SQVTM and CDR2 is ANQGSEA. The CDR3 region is CSVGRQSSEEQYF. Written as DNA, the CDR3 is TGCAGCGTTGGGCGGCAATCCTCGGAAGAGCAGTACTTC.

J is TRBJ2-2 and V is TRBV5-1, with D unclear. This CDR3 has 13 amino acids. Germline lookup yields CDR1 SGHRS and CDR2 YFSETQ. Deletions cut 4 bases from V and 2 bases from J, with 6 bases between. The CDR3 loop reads CASSGINTGELFF. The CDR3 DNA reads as TGCGCCAGCAGCGGGATCAACACCGGGGAGCTGTTTTTT.